These 21 T cell receptor beta chains originate from one sample sequenced in a study of blood T cell repertoires in COVID-19. The table came from immunoSEQ multiplex PCR; TCRdb's copy has only in-frame clones and leaves some out. This sample has around 100,000 clones, with about 89% found just once. Sequences were obtained from peripheral blood. These receptors were obtained from a man aged 50-60 years with COVID-19, enrolled during active disease.

The rearrangement joins TRBV18 to TRBJ2-2; TRBD2 is a possible D gene (5 bases). In germline, CDR1 is KGHSH, CDR2 LQKENI. The CDR3 covers 16 residues. V was cut by 5 bases and J by 4 bases, with 17 bases left in between. Here the CDR3 DNA reads TGTGCCAGCTCAACCCGAGGAGGACTTGGCACCGGGGAGCTGTTTTTT. Amino acids: CASSTRGGLGTGELFF. Full variable domain (remainder filled in from reference TRBV18 and TRBJ2-2): NAGVMQNPRHLVRRRGQEARLRCSPMKGHSHVYWYRQLPEEGLKFMVYLQKENIIDESGMPKERFSAEFPKEGPSILRIQQVVRGDSAAYFCASSTRGGLGTGELFFGEGSRLTVL.

J is TRBJ1-1 and V is TRBV5-1; 9 nucleotides align to TRBD1. CDR3 size: 14 residues. J lost 4 bases, V lost 4 bases, and 5 bases had no gene match. Germline lookup yields CDR1 SGHRS and CDR2 YFSETQ. This chain's CDR3 is CASSKGQGFTEAFF. The CDR3 DNA reads as TGCGCCAGCAGCAAGGGACAGGGTTTCACTGAAGCTTTCTTT.

The chain uses TRBV3-1 (or the pseudogene TRBV3-2) and TRBJ1-2; D call uncertain. The CDR3 extends over 14 amino acids. Trimming pared 5 bases from V and 1 base from J, leaving 11 bases between. From germline, CDR1 is LGHDT and CDR2 YNNKEL (reference sequence). The CDR3 nucleotides read TGTGCCAGCAGCTACCGGGAAGTTAACTATGGCTACACCTTC. Encoded protein: CASSYREVNYGYTF.

The chain links TRBV4-3 to TRBJ1-1; 9 nucleotides line up with TRBD1. Trimming at V came to 0 bases and at J to 8 bases, leaving 4 bases not matched to a gene. This CDR3 is 14 amino acids long. Germline V CDR1 and CDR2: LGHNA, YSLEER. The CDR3 here is CASSQDSGTGEAFF. Written as DNA, the CDR3 is TGCGCCAGCAGCCAAGATTCCGGGACAGGGGAAGCTTTCTTT.

The V call is TRBV6-6, the J call TRBJ1-2; 7 bases agree with TRBD1. Germline CDR1 is MNHNY and CDR2 is SVGAGI (reference sequence). This CDR3 comprises 14 residues. V shed 7 bases, J shed 8 bases, and the junction held 13 bases outside the gene matches. This CDR3 is CASTNGLTGRGYTF. Written as DNA, the CDR3 is TGTGCCAGCACCAACGGATTGACAGGGCGCGGCTACACCTTC.

The V and J genes are TRBV18 and TRBJ1-3; D gene unclear. With 3 bases removed from V and 8 bases from J, the gap between germline ends came to 14 bases. CDR1 and CDR2 from the germline V gene are KGHSH and LQKENI. The CDR3 length is 14 residues. Here the CDR3 reads CASSPRGSGDTIYF. In DNA form, the CDR3 reads TGTGCCAGCTCACCGCGAGGGTCCGGAGACACCATATATTTT.

J is TRBJ1-3 and V is TRBV2, with TRBD1 as a possible D gene (6 bases). V shed 5 bases and J shed 3 bases, with 14 bases lying between them. Germline assignment: CDR1 SNHLY and CDR2 FYNNEI. This CDR3 comprises 15 residues. CDR3 amino acids: CASSPTGFFGNTIYF. CDR3 bases: TGTGCCAGCAGTCCTACAGGGTTTTTTGGAAACACCATATATTTT.

This clone was seen only a few times. The chain carries TRBV4-3 and TRBJ1-2; a weak D match, TRBD1 (5 bases). The germline V and J ends were trimmed by 3 bases and 5 bases, with 16 bases remaining between them. Germline CDR1 reads LGHNA; CDR2 reads YSLEER. This CDR3 is built from 15 residues. The CDR3 protein is CASSQEPGAEYGYTF. The CDR3, as DNA: TGCGCCAGCAGCCAGGAGCCTGGGGCAGAATATGGCTACACCTTC.

This chain uses TRBV6-5 with TRBJ1-6, with 11 nucleotides matching TRBD1. The CDR3 extends over 15 amino acids. The V gene's germline CDR1 is MNHEY and CDR2 SVGAGI. The ends lost 6 bases at V and 8 bases at J; junction bases unmatched: 6. CDR3 amino acids: CASRLTGQGDSPLHF. CDR3 nucleotides: TGTGCCAGCAGACTTACGGGACAGGGGGATTCACCCCTCCACTTT.

Only one count was recorded for this clone. The rearrangement joins TRBV5-1 to TRBJ1-4, with 9 bases that match TRBD1. Trimming cost V 4 bases and J 2 bases; bases outside gene matches: 6. This CDR3 spans 16 amino acids. Looked up from germline, CDR1 is SGHRS and CDR2 is YFSETQ. The CDR3 here is CASSTGQGGTNEKLFF. The CDR3 region has the DNA TGCGCCAGCAGCACGGGACAGGGTGGTACTAATGAAAAACTGTTTTTT.

This chain joins TRBV5-1 and TRBJ2-7, with a tentative D call TRBD2 (6 bases). With 4 bases removed from V and 0 bases from J, the gap between germline ends came to 14 bases. The germline CDR1 and CDR2 sequences are SGHRS and YFSETQ. The CDR3 has 15 amino acids. Here the CDR3 DNA reads TGCGCCAGCAGCATTCTCGGGAGCAGCTCCTACGAGCAGTACTTC. This codes for CASSILGSSSYEQYF.

The CDR3 region is CASSKGQAFYYGYTF. In DNA, the CDR3 is TGCGCCAGCAGCAAAGGACAGGCTTTTTACTATGGCTACACCTTC. The J gene is TRBJ1-2, the V gene TRBV5-1; 7 bases align to TRBD1. Germline V gives CDR1 SGHRS, CDR2 YFSETQ. The trim removed 4 bases at V and 3 bases at J, leaving 9 bases unmatched. The CDR3 runs 15 residues.

This clone came up once. The rearrangement links TRBV2 to TRBJ2-5; TRBD1 agrees at 10 bases. The CDR3 extends over 15 amino acids. In germline, CDR1 is SNHLY, CDR2 FYNNEI. Trimming cost V 6 bases and J 5 bases; bases outside gene matches: 9. The CDR3, as DNA: TGTGCCAGCAGCGTTACCGGGACAGGGGTCGAGACCCAGTACTTC. It encodes CASSVTGTGVETQYF.

The gene calls are TRBV20-1 and TRBJ1-1, with no clear D. CDR3 length: 11 amino acids. V lost 2 bases and J lost 8, with 9 bases in between. Germline lookup yields CDR1 DFQATT and CDR2 SNEGSKA (reference sequence). The CDR3 DNA reads TGCAGTGCTAGAAGGCGGAAGGAAGCTTTCTTT. Translated, it gives CSARRRKEAFF.

This chain links TRBV10-3 with TRBJ1-2; a possible D gene is TRBD1 (6 bases). The V gene's germline CDR1 is ENHRY and CDR2 SYGVKD. The V end was cut by 4 bases, the J end by 4 bases, with 16 bases between. This CDR3 region has 15 residues. Written as DNA, the CDR3 is TGTGCCATCAGTGTCCCGGGACATTTATCCTATGGCTACACCTTC. Its protein is CAISVPGHLSYGYTF.

Only one count was recorded for this clone. This chain uses TRBV19 with TRBJ2-3, with 9 nucleotides matching TRBD2. J gave up 4 bases and V 1 base, and 6 bases lay outside the gene matches. The CDR3 has 16 amino acids. Germline values: CDR1 LNHDA, CDR2 SQIVND (reference sequence). CDR3 nucleotides: TGTGCCAGTAGTATAGGTCTAGCGGGGAAACCAGATACGCAGTATTTT. Its protein product is CASSIGLAGKPDTQYF.

This clone was observed once. V and J are TRBV12-3 or TRBV12-4 and TRBJ2-2; D possibly corresponds to TRBD1 (5 bases). CDR3 length: 13 residues. With 5 bases removed from V and 1 base from J, the gap between germline ends came to 5 bases. CDR3 amino acids: CASSTGNTGELFF. In nucleotides, the CDR3 is TGTGCCAGCAGTACAGGGAACACCGGGGAGCTGTTTTTT.

About this clone itself: Its ends do not fully match the called genes, so a read error is possible. This rearrangement joins TRBV6-5 to TRBJ2-7, with unresolved D. CDR1 is MNHEY and CDR2 is SVGAGI in the germline V gene. This CDR3 has 15 residues. CDR3 protein: CASSDSWLPRNEQYF. CDR3 DNA sequence: TGTGCCAGCAGTGACTCTTGGCTCCCGAGGAACGAGCAGTACTTC.

This rearrangement joins TRBV9 to TRBJ2-3; 9 nucleotides agree with TRBD1. The CDR3 runs to 16 residues. V lost 2 bases and J lost 2; bases outside the gene matches: 6. Germline CDR1 reads SGDLS; CDR2 reads YYNGEE. The DNA of the CDR3 is TGTGCCAGCAGCGTTGGGGACAGGGTTTACACAGATACGCAGTATTTT. Its translation: CASSVGDRVYTDTQYF.

This chain joins TRBV9 and TRBJ2-5; D may be TRBD1 (6 bases). Trimming took 2 bases from V and 5 from J, leaving 16 bases between them. The CDR3 has 15 amino acids. Germline CDR1 is SGDLS and CDR2 is YYNGEE. The CDR3 protein is CASSVASQGGETQYF. The CDR3 bases are TGTGCCAGCAGCGTCGCCTCACAGGGTGGGGAGACCCAGTACTTC.

The genes are TRBV4-1 and TRBJ2-1, with 12 bases lining up with TRBD2. The CDR3 is made up of 16 amino acids. Germline V gene data show CDR1 as MGHRA and CDR2 as YSYEKL. With 4 bases clipped from V and 4 bases from J, the junction kept 5 bases outside the gene matches. Here the CDR3 reads CASSRETSGGYNEQFF. CDR3 nucleotides: TGCGCCAGCAGCCGGGAGACTAGCGGGGGTTACAATGAGCAGTTCTTC.